Below, 9 T cell receptor beta chains from the same sample are listed, as sequenced in a study of T cell responses to AZD1222 COVID-19 vaccine. TCRdb keeps only in-frame clones here, not all; method: immunoSEQ multiplex PCR. The sample contains around 100,000 clones, 90% of which appear only once. Source: peripheral blood, taken on day 0 of AZD1222 vaccination. These receptors all come from an adult in good health.

This clone was counted a single time. This rearrangement joins TRBV7-9 to TRBJ1-3; 7 bases align to TRBD1. The CDR3 is 15 residues long. V dropped 5 bases and J dropped 0; count of bases not matched to a gene: 4. Germline-derived CDR1 and CDR2 are SEHNR and FQNEAQ (reference sequence). The CDR3 protein is CASSPGQPSGNTIYF. The CDR3 DNA reads TGTGCCAGCAGCCCGGGACAGCCCTCTGGAAACACCATATATTTT.

The gene calls are TRBV4-1 and TRBJ2-1; 11 nucleotides match TRBD2. The CDR3 is made up of 17 amino acids. The germline V gene encodes CDR1 MGHRA and CDR2 YSYEKL. Unmatched junction bases numbered 5, after V lost 4 bases and J lost 0 bases. As DNA, the CDR3 is TGCGCCAGCAGCCCTGAGGGGACTAGCGGCTCCTACAATGAGCAGTTCTTC. Its protein product is CASSPEGTSGSYNEQFF.

The rearrangement uses TRBV5-1 and TRBJ1-1; D might be TRBD1 (5 bases). This CDR3 contains 14 residues. CDR1 and CDR2 from the germline V gene are SGHRS and YFSETQ. V lost 4 bases to trimming and J lost 7 bases, with 17 bases between them. The CDR3 loop reads CASSAVLGQGEAFF. As DNA, the CDR3 is TGCGCCAGCAGCGCCGTGTTGGGGCAGGGTGAAGCTTTCTTT.

The chain employs TRBV7-2 and TRBJ1-1; no definite D call. This CDR3 contains 11 residues. V lost 8 bases and J 2 bases, leaving 6 bases between the germline ends. Germline assignment: CDR1 SGHTA and CDR2 FQGNSA. CDR3: CASSGNTEAFF. The CDR3 DNA reads TGTGCCAGCTCGGGAAACACTGAAGCTTTCTTT.

The V and J genes are TRBV5-1 and TRBJ1-1; no clear D. This CDR3 is built from 14 residues. From germline, CDR1 is SGHRS and CDR2 YFSETQ. Trimming removed 4 bases from V and 1 base from J, with 11 bases in between. CDR3 amino acids: CASSVTVTNTEAFF. The CDR3, as DNA: TGCGCCAGCAGCGTAACAGTGACGAACACTGAAGCTTTCTTT.

The chain has TRBV6-5 and TRBJ2-3; 7 nucleotides align to TRBD2. The V segment lost 6 bases and the J segment 7 bases; nucleotides outside the gene matches: 7. CDR3 length: 13 residues. Germline CDR1 reads MNHEY; CDR2 reads SVGAGI. The CDR3 reads CASRFRGLNTQYF. The CDR3 DNA reads TGTGCCAGCAGATTTAGGGGACTAAATACGCAGTATTTT.

This chain connects TRBV11-3 to TRBJ1-6; tentative D call: TRBD1 (6 bases). The CDR3 runs 13 residues. V gave up 5 bases and J gave up 7 bases, with 9 bases separating them. Germline values: CDR1 SGHNT, CDR2 YENEEA. The CDR3 here is CASSRGSNSPLHF. In DNA, the CDR3 is TGTGCCAGCAGCAGGGGGTCGAATTCACCCCTCCACTTT.

The rearrangement uses TRBV5-1 and TRBJ2-2; D may be TRBD1 (5 bases). The CDR3 contains 14 residues. V gave up 0 bases and J gave up 5 bases, with 8 bases separating them. CDR1 and CDR2 (germline): SGHRS, YFSETQ. CDR3 protein: CASSLGDRTGELFF. Written as DNA, the CDR3 is TGCGCCAGCAGCTTGGGAGACAGAACCGGGGAGCTGTTTTTT.

The J gene is TRBJ1-3, the V gene TRBV30, with D possibly TRBD1 on 6 matching bases. CDR1 and CDR2 from the germline V gene are GTSNPN and SVGIG (reference sequence). The V end was cut by 2 bases, the J end by 3 bases, with 11 bases between. This CDR3 has 14 amino acids. CDR3 in amino acids: CAWSLGGSGNTIYF. The DNA for the CDR3 is TGTGCCTGGAGTTTAGGGGGTAGTGGAAACACCATATATTTT.